The TCR beta chain described here comes from a study of response to subunit inactivated influenza vaccine. Study-wide findings and caveats: The authors offered the suggestion that each seasonal influenza vaccination recruits few new T cells.

With regard to this clonotype: What it recognizes is unknown.

MiXCR, run by TCRdb on the RT-PCR reads, gives a single entry per CDR3 protein. This table holds about 780,000 distinct CDR3 sequences, around 20% found once. The CDR3 sequence is 12 residues long. The V end lost 8 bases, the J end lost 8 bases, and 10 bases lay between the germline ends. The sequenced sample was PBMCs from blood, obtained 5 to 6 days after vaccination. The chain uses TRBV12-3 or TRBV12-4 and TRBJ1-6, with D possibly matching TRBD1 (6 bases). The clonotype comes from a man in his forties or fifties who received an inactivated influenza vaccine. The CDR3 spells CASGNRDSPLHF. The CDR3 nucleotides read TGTGCCAGCGGAAACAGGGATTCACCCCTCCACTTT.